Following are 17 T cell receptor beta chains from one sample sequenced in a study of OX40 agonist ivuxolimab in advanced cancers. The data were produced by immunoSEQ multiplex PCR, yet TCRdb's version contains in-frame clones alone and is incomplete. Among around 86,000 clones listed, about nine tenths were seen once. Sequences were derived from CD4+ or CD8+ T cells sorted from blood, sampled in a trial of the OX40 agonist ivuxolimab. These receptors were collected from an adult with an advanced solid tumor such as melanoma, head and neck, liver or kidney cancer.

The gene calls are TRBV29-1 and TRBJ2-1, with 12 bases lining up with TRBD2. The CDR3 spans 15 residues. Trimming at V came to 4 bases and at J to 5 bases, leaving 6 bases not matched to a gene. Per germline, CDR1 SQVTM and CDR2 ANQGSEA. CDR3 bases: TGCAGCGTTGCCCCGAGACTAGCGGGAGACAATGAGCAGTTCTTC. It yields the protein CSVAPRLAGDNEQFF.

V usage is TRBV7-8 and J usage is TRBJ2-3; D unresolved. V was cut by 1 base and J by 2 bases, with 13 bases left in between. The CDR3 is 16 residues long. Germline V gives CDR1 SGHVS, CDR2 FQNEAQ. This CDR3 reads CASSLVGSTSTDTQYF. The CDR3 bases are TGTGCCAGCAGCTTAGTTGGATCCACTTCCACAGATACGCAGTATTTT.

This chain links TRBV30 with TRBJ1-5; tentative D call: TRBD1 (5 bases). Germline lookup yields CDR1 GTSNPN and CDR2 SVGIG (reference sequence). This CDR3 comprises 16 residues. The V end was cut by 4 bases, the J end by 1 base, with 17 bases between. DNA of the CDR3: TGTGCCTGGAATCGGGGGGGTGGAATGAGCAATCAGCCCCAGCATTTT. Amino acid sequence: CAWNRGGGMSNQPQHF.

The rearrangement links TRBV9 to TRBJ2-1; weak D call: TRBD2 (6 bases). The germline V and J ends were trimmed by 1 base and 4 bases, with 9 bases remaining between them. CDR3 size: 14 residues. Germline V gene lookup returns CDR1 SGDLS and CDR2 YYNGEE. CDR3 amino acids: CASSVSGRYNEQFF. Here the CDR3 DNA reads TGTGCCAGCAGCGTATCTGGGAGGTACAATGAGCAGTTCTTC.

On this clone itself: Different DNA sequences within this sample yield the same CDR3. The chain recombines TRBV10-3 with TRBJ1-1; TRBD1 matches 9 bases. Trimming removed 4 bases from V and 6 bases from J; junction bases left unmatched: 6. The CDR3 contains 14 residues. Germline assignment: CDR1 ENHRY and CDR2 SYGVKD. The CDR3 nucleotides are TGTGCCATCAGTGGGGACAGGGCGAGGTCTGAAGCTTTCTTT. Protein product: CAISGDRARSEAFF.

V is TRBV11-2 and J is TRBJ2-1, with 9 nucleotides matching TRBD2. Germline CDR1 reads SGHAT; CDR2 reads FQNNGV. The CDR3 is made up of 16 amino acids. V shed 6 bases, J shed 4 bases, and the junction held 10 bases outside the gene matches. The CDR3 loop is CASRGAGLAGYNEQFF. CDR3 DNA: TGTGCCAGCAGGGGAGCGGGTCTAGCGGGATACAATGAGCAGTTCTTC.

The chain joins TRBV5-1 to TRBJ2-7; D might be TRBD1 or TRBD2, each matching 6 bases. The CDR3 is made up of 15 amino acids. Germline V gene lookup returns CDR1 SGHRS and CDR2 YFSETQ. Trimming removed 0 bases from V and 4 bases from J, with 14 bases in between. The CDR3 DNA is TGCGCCAGCAGCTTGGGGGTAGGGGGGTCATACGAGCAGTACTTC. Its protein is CASSLGVGGSYEQYF. The variable domain in full, completed from reference TRBV5-1 and TRBJ2-7, reads KAGVTQTPRYLIKTRGQQVTLSCSPISGHRSVSWYQQTPGQGLQFLFEYFSETQRNKGNFPGRFSGRQFSNSRSEMNVSTLELGDSALYLCASSLGVGGSYEQYFGPGTRLTVT.

This chain connects TRBV6-1 to TRBJ2-3; 8 bases match TRBD1. The V gene end was trimmed by 6 bases and the J gene end by 5 bases; junction bases not matched to a gene: 7. CDR3 length: 14 amino acids. Germline values: CDR1 MNHNS, CDR2 SASEGT. The DNA of the CDR3 is TGTGCCAGCAGATTAGACAGGGGAAGAGATACGCAGTATTTT. It encodes CASRLDRGRDTQYF.

This chain links TRBV6-1 with TRBJ2-3; 14 positions agree with TRBD2. The CDR3 is 19 amino acids. Germline CDR1 is MNHNS and CDR2 is SASEGT. V was pared by 2 bases and J by 3 bases, with 10 bases of the junction left unmatched. The CDR3 nucleotides read TGTGCCAGCAGTGAACGCCGGGGACTAGCGGGAGCGTGGACAGATACGCAGTATTTT. Its translation is CASSERRGLAGAWTDTQYF.

The chain carries TRBV11-2 and TRBJ1-4; no definite D call. The germline V gene has CDR1 SGHAT and CDR2 FQNNGV. V gave up 4 bases and J gave up 5 bases, with 17 bases separating them. CDR3 length equals 16 residues. The CDR3 loop reads CASSYRRPVGNEKLFF. The CDR3 bases are TGTGCCAGCAGCTACCGTCGACCAGTCGGGAATGAAAAACTGTTTTTT.

This chain joins TRBV5-4 and TRBJ2-3, with D perhaps being TRBD1 or TRBD2 (6 bases each). Trimming stripped 0 bases from V and 0 bases from J, with 11 bases between. Per germline, CDR1 SGHNT and CDR2 YYREEE (reference sequence). CDR3 size: 16 residues. The CDR3 sequence: CASSLGGASSTDTQYF. For the CDR3, the DNA is TGTGCCAGCAGCTTGGGGGGGGCCTCTAGCACAGATACGCAGTATTTT.

The chain joins TRBV10-3 to TRBJ2-1, with 7 bases aligning to TRBD1. The CDR3 runs to 13 residues. Germline values: CDR1 ENHRY, CDR2 SYGVKD. The ends lost 11 bases at V and 7 bases at J; junction bases unmatched: 11. CDR3 sequence: CAVRGQGVNEQFF. CDR3 coding DNA: TGTGCCGTAAGGGGGCAGGGGGTGAATGAGCAGTTCTTC.

The chain uses TRBV19 and TRBJ2-6; 7 bases line up with TRBD1. The CDR3 has 17 amino acids. Germline loops: CDR1 LNHDA, CDR2 SQIVND (reference sequence). The junction had 9 bases not matched to a gene; V was cut back by 3 bases and J by 4 bases. The DNA of the CDR3 is TGTGCCAGTAGTATGGAAGGGGGCGCGGAAGGGGCCAACGTCCTGACTTTC. Protein product: CASSMEGGAEGANVLTF. Filled out from reference TRBV19 and TRBJ2-6, the complete variable domain reads DGGITQSPKYLFRKEGQNVTLSCEQNLNHDAMYWYRQDPGQGLRLIYYSQIVNDFQKGDIAEGYSVSREKKESFPLTVTSAQKNPTAFYLCASSMEGGAEGANVLTFGAGSRLTVL.

This chain connects TRBV7-8 to TRBJ2-6, with D maybe TRBD1 (6 bases). Germline lookup yields CDR1 SGHVS and CDR2 FQNEAQ. This CDR3 has 16 residues. V lost 5 bases to trimming and J lost 4 bases, with 15 bases between them. CDR3 bases: TGTGCCAGCAGCAACAGGGTTGTTGGGGGGGCCAACGTCCTGACTTTC. Protein product: CASSNRVVGGANVLTF. Filled out from reference TRBV7-8 and TRBJ2-6, the complete variable domain reads GAGVSQSPRYKVAKRGQDVALRCDPISGHVSLFWYQQALGQGPEFLTYFQNEAQLDKSGLPSDRFFAERPEGSVSTLKIQRTQQEDSAVYLCASSNRVVGGANVLTFGAGSRLTVL.

This clone was observed once. V usage is TRBV5-1 and J usage is TRBJ2-7; 7 bases line up with TRBD1. The CDR3 sequence is 15 residues long. Germline V CDR1 and CDR2: SGHRS, YFSETQ. V gave up 4 bases and J gave up 6 bases; unmatched junction bases: 13. Here the CDR3 reads CASSQDRNNELEQYF. Here the CDR3 DNA reads TGCGCCAGCAGCCAGGACAGGAATAATGAGCTCGAGCAGTACTTC.

The chain employs TRBV11-1 and TRBJ1-5, with 12 bases that match TRBD1. CDR3 size: 15 residues. The V gene's germline CDR1 is SGHAT and CDR2 FQDESV (reference sequence). The ends lost 5 bases at V and 6 bases at J; junction bases unmatched: 5. CDR3 DNA sequence: TGTGCCAGCAGCCCCGGGACAGGGGGCTCTCAGCCCCAGCATTTT. It codes for CASSPGTGGSQPQHF.

The chain is built from TRBV5-5 and TRBJ1-5, with D perhaps matching TRBD1 (5 bases). The V gene lost 2 bases and the J gene lost 0 bases, with 9 bases spanning the gap. This CDR3 spans 15 amino acids. Germline V gene sequence: CDR1 SGHKS, CDR2 YYEKEE (reference sequence). The CDR3 loop is CASSFGTDSNQPQHF. CDR3 DNA: TGTGCCAGCAGCTTCGGGACGGATAGCAATCAGCCCCAGCATTTT.